One and the same sample provided the 25 T cell receptor beta chains below, sequenced in a study of a mutant IDH1 vaccine in newly diagnosed glioma. Data came from immunoSEQ multiplex PCR; TCRdb stores just in-frame clones and leaves some out. The sample includes tens of thousands of clones, approximately 80% of them seen just once. Documented time point: week 23, last vaccination. In every dose of vaccine, 300 ug of mutant IDH1 20-mer peptide was given alongside topical imiquimod. No cognate antigen is known for these TCRs. The specimen comprised PBMCs, sampled from a glioma patient whose treatment included an IDH1 peptide vaccine. The receptors were gathered from a woman between 18 and 29 years old with glioma.

This clone has more than one count but fewer than ten. The rearrangement joins TRBV30 to TRBJ1-5, with D unclear. Trimming removed 0 bases at V and 6 bases at J, with 9 bases between. Germline-derived CDR1 and CDR2 are GTSNPN and SVGIG (reference sequence). The length of the CDR3 is 13 residues. The CDR3 DNA is TGTGCCTGGAGTGTTGGGCCTACTCAGCCCCAGCATTTT. Residues: CAWSVGPTQPQHF.

The gene calls are TRBV27 and TRBJ2-1; D call uncertain. There are 13 residues in the CDR3. Between the trimmed V and J ends, which lost 2 bases and 3 bases, there was a span of 5 bases. The germline V gene encodes CDR1 MNHEY and CDR2 SMNVEV (reference sequence). The DNA of the CDR3 is TGTGCCAGCAGTTTAGGCCACTACAATGAGCAGTTCTTC. It yields the protein CASSLGHYNEQFF.

The chain recombines TRBV7-9 with TRBJ1-5, with D possibly being TRBD1 (6 bases). In germline, CDR1 is SEHNR, CDR2 FQNEAQ (reference sequence). The V end lost 1 base, the J end lost 0 bases, and 7 bases lay between the germline ends. This CDR3 spans 15 amino acids. The CDR3 is CASSLGDISNQPQHF. Here the CDR3 DNA reads TGTGCCAGCAGCTTAGGGGACATTAGCAATCAGCCCCAGCATTTT.

The rearrangement uses TRBV6-5 and TRBJ2-3, with 8 bases identical to TRBD2. Trimming cost V 6 bases and J 3 bases; bases outside gene matches: 8. From germline, CDR1 is MNHEY and CDR2 SVGAGI. The length of the CDR3 is 15 residues. The CDR3: CASRKRGRGTDTQYF. CDR3 coding DNA: TGTGCCAGCAGAAAGCGGGGGCGGGGGACAGATACGCAGTATTTT.

The chain links TRBV19 to TRBJ2-1, with D uncertain. Germline CDR1 reads LNHDA; CDR2 reads SQIVND (reference sequence). The CDR3 loop spans 11 amino acids. V lost 6 bases and J 5 bases, leaving 5 bases between the germline ends. CDR3 protein: CASRRNNEQFF. DNA for the CDR3: TGTGCCAGTAGAAGAAACAATGAGCAGTTCTTC.

The J gene is TRBJ2-6, the V gene TRBV9; 10 bases align to TRBD1. Trimming removed 4 bases from V and 2 bases from J; junction bases left unmatched: 12. The CDR3 covers 19 residues. CDR1 and CDR2 from the germline V gene are SGDLS and YYNGEE. The CDR3, as DNA: TGTGCCAGCAGCTCCCGAAGAGGGACAGGGGCGGCTGGGGCCAACGTCCTGACTTTC. Protein: CASSSRRGTGAAGANVLTF.

The chain combines TRBV7-9 with TRBJ2-7; D unresolved. The CDR3 contains 14 residues. Trimming left V 6 bases short and J 3 bases short, with 15 bases between. Looked up from germline, CDR1 is SEHNR and CDR2 is FQNEAQ (reference sequence). CDR3 bases: TGTGCCAGCAGTGTCAAGGCCGACGGCTACGAGCAGTACTTC. Its translation: CASSVKADGYEQYF.

The CDR3 DNA is TGTGCCAGCAGCGAACTCGGGAGCTCCTACAATGAGCAGTTCTTC. Residues: CASSELGSSYNEQFF. The J gene is TRBJ2-1, the V gene TRBV9, with D tentatively TRBD2 (6 bases). V was pared by 3 bases and J by 0 bases, with 10 bases between. The CDR3 consists of 15 residues. Per germline, CDR1 SGDLS and CDR2 YYNGEE.

This chain joins TRBV7-8 and TRBJ1-1; D unresolved. With 5 bases removed from V and 0 bases from J, the gap between germline ends came to 10 bases. Germline V CDR1 and CDR2: SGHVS, FQNEAQ. This CDR3 comprises 14 residues. CDR3 region: CASSQFTVNTEAFF. CDR3 DNA: TGTGCCAGCAGCCAATTTACAGTGAACACTGAAGCTTTCTTT.

The chain joins TRBV12-5 to TRBJ1-6, with 7 bases matching TRBD1. Losses at the gene ends were 6 bases for V and 10 bases for J; bases not matched to a gene: 9. Germline CDR1 LGHNT, CDR2 FRNRAP. CDR3 size: 14 residues. This CDR3 is CASGTGGGGSPLHF. Here the CDR3 DNA reads TGTGCTAGTGGCACCGGAGGGGGCGGCTCACCCCTCCACTTT.

This chain joins TRBV13 and TRBJ2-7; D uncertain. Germline loops: CDR1 PRHDT, CDR2 FYEKMQ (reference sequence). The V end lost 3 bases, the J end lost 0 bases, and 12 bases lay between the germline ends. The CDR3 is made up of 15 amino acids. The CDR3 DNA reads as TGTGCCAGCAGCTTGCGCCTAAACTCCTCCTACGAGCAGTACTTC. It specifies CASSLRLNSSYEQYF.

J is TRBJ2-7 and V is TRBV6-1, with 8 bases that match TRBD2. Germline CDR1 is MNHNS and CDR2 is SASEGT. J lost 2 bases, V lost 3 bases, and 9 bases had no gene match. The CDR3 is 16 amino acids. CDR3 sequence: CASSDLAGWGPYEQYF. The CDR3 nucleotides read TGTGCCAGCAGTGACCTAGCGGGTTGGGGCCCCTACGAGCAGTACTTC.

The CDR3 sequence is CASSQAGDFWAQGSYEQYF. The CDR3 coding sequence is TGCGCCAGCAGCCAAGCAGGGGACTTCTGGGCTCAAGGGTCCTACGAGCAGTACTTC. This chain uses TRBV4-3 with TRBJ2-7, with D perhaps given as TRBD1 or TRBD2 (6 bases each). Per the germline V gene, CDR1 is LGHNA and CDR2 is YSLEER. CDR3 length: 19 residues. V lost 1 base and J lost 1, with 23 bases in between.

V is TRBV5-1 and J is TRBJ1-6; no clear D gene. The CDR3 sequence is 12 residues long. Germline V gene data show CDR1 as SGHRS and CDR2 as YFSETQ. Between the trimmed V and J ends, which lost 0 bases and 7 bases, there was a span of 2 bases. The CDR3 sequence is CASSLENSPLHF. The CDR3 coding sequence is TGCGCCAGCAGCTTGGAGAATTCACCCCTCCACTTT. Based on the CDR3 plus reference TRBV5-1 and TRBJ1-6, the full variable domain is KAGVTQTPRYLIKTRGQQVTLSCSPISGHRSVSWYQQTPGQGLQFLFEYFSETQRNKGNFPGRFSGRQFSNSRSEMNVSTLELGDSALYLCASSLENSPLHFGNGTRLTVT.

The chain employs TRBV27 and TRBJ1-1; the match to TRBD1 covers 7 bases. With 4 bases clipped from V and 0 bases from J, the junction kept 5 bases outside the gene matches. Germline V gives CDR1 MNHEY, CDR2 SMNVEV (reference sequence). The CDR3 has 15 residues. CDR3 loop: CASSSLTGLNTEAFF. CDR3 sequence (DNA): TGTGCCAGCAGTTCCTTGACAGGGTTGAACACTGAAGCTTTCTTT.

This clone was seen only once. At one of its ends the junction is not consistent with the germline gene, which may arise from a read error. This sequence joins TRBV27 and TRBJ2-5; weak D call: TRBD1 (6 bases). Germline CDR1 MNHEY, CDR2 SMNVEV (reference sequence). The CDR3 is 14 amino acids. The CDR3: CASSAPGHRLPTDF. The CDR3 nucleotides read TGTGCCAGCAGTGCCCCGGGACACCGACTTCCGACAGACTTC.

The chain has TRBV21-1 and TRBJ2-7; the DNA was not compared with TRBD2, the D call given in the table. TRBV21-1 is flagged as a pseudogene. The CDR3 is 14 amino acids. The CDR3, as DNA: TGTGCCGGGAAGACTAGCGTTCCCTCCTACGAGCAGTACTTC. Protein: CAGKTSVPSYEQYF.

The CDR3 sequence: CASSIGARTEAFF. CDR3 DNA: TGTGCCAGTAGTATCGGGGCGCGCACTGAAGCTTTCTTT. The gene calls are TRBV19 and TRBJ1-1; D is perhaps TRBD1 (5 bases). The CDR3 extends over 13 amino acids. Trimming removed 3 bases at V and 4 bases at J, with 9 bases between. The germline V gene encodes CDR1 LNHDA and CDR2 SQIVND (reference sequence).

V and J are TRBV28 and TRBJ1-4; D is perhaps TRBD1 (5 bases). The CDR3 loop spans 12 amino acids. The germline V and J ends were trimmed by 3 bases and 16 bases, with 15 bases remaining between them. In germline, CDR1 is MDHEN, CDR2 SYDVKM. Here the CDR3 reads CASSFGGGFGFF. In DNA form, the CDR3 reads TGTGCCAGCAGTTTCGGGGGAGGGTTTGGGTTTTTT.

The chain joins TRBV25-1 to TRBJ1-3; unclear D gene. This CDR3 has 13 amino acids. Germline assignment: CDR1 MGHDK and CDR2 SYGVNS. Trimming left V 6 bases short and J 4 bases short, with 10 bases between. The DNA for the CDR3 is TGTGCCAGCAGAGGACTTTCCGGAAACACCATATATTTT. Amino acid sequence: CASRGLSGNTIYF.

This sequence joins TRBV18 and TRBJ1-5; tentatively, D is TRBD1 (6 bases). V lost 2 bases and J lost 4, with 9 bases in between. This CDR3 is built from 14 residues. The germline V gene encodes CDR1 KGHSH and CDR2 LQKENI. In DNA, the CDR3 is TGTGCCAGCTCACCATCGGGGGCTAATCAGCCCCAGCATTTT. It specifies CASSPSGANQPQHF. Full variable domain (missing parts from reference TRBV18 and TRBJ1-5): NAGVMQNPRHLVRRRGQEARLRCSPMKGHSHVYWYRQLPEEGLKFMVYLQKENIIDESGMPKERFSAEFPKEGPSILRIQQVVRGDSAAYFCASSPSGANQPQHFGDGTRLSIL.

The chain combines TRBV7-8 with TRBJ2-5; D may be TRBD2 (7 bases). V dropped 1 base and J dropped 4 bases, with 19 bases sitting between them. This CDR3 has 17 residues. Germline V gene data show CDR1 as SGHVS and CDR2 as FQNEAQ. CDR3 sequence: CASSLGSEPGGAETQYF. The CDR3 DNA reads as TGTGCCAGCAGCTTAGGTTCAGAACCGGGGGGCGCAGAGACCCAGTACTTC.

The CDR3 bases are TGCGCCAGCAGCCAAGAAATGGGGCTAGTTCGGAATGAGCAGTTCTTC. This sequence encodes CASSQEMGLVRNEQFF. The chain combines TRBV4-3 with TRBJ2-1; the D gene is possibly TRBD1 (5 bases). The CDR3 extends over 16 amino acids. V lost 0 bases, J lost 7 bases, and 16 bases lay in between. Germline values: CDR1 LGHNA, CDR2 YSLEER.

V gene TRBV2 combines with J gene TRBJ2-3, with D possibly matching TRBD2 (5 bases). The CDR3 covers 12 residues. Germline V gene sequence: CDR1 SNHLY, CDR2 FYNNEI. The germline V and J ends were trimmed by 7 bases and 3 bases, with 8 bases remaining between them. The CDR3 nucleotides are TGTGCCAGCAATGGCGGGACAGATACGCAGTATTTT. Encoded protein: CASNGGTDTQYF.

The chain carries TRBV9 and TRBJ2-5, with D maybe TRBD2 (6 bases). This CDR3 region has 14 residues. CDR1 and CDR2 (germline): SGDLS, YYNGEE. V gave up 3 bases and J gave up 1 base, with 10 bases separating them. The CDR3 DNA follows: TGTGCCAGCAGCGGAGTGGGGGGCCAAGAGACCCAGTACTTC. Its protein is CASSGVGGQETQYF.